Below, 30 T cell receptor beta chains from the same sample are listed, as sequenced in a study of cytomegalovirus exposure and HLA in healthy donors. Primers for the PCR totalled 60 Vbeta and 13 Jbeta. This table comes from immunoSEQ multiplex PCR, and its TCRdb copy is limited to in-frame clones, with some not included. This sample has approximately 130,000 clones; about 80% occur once, and the top ten carry roughly 4.2%. Specimen: PBMCs. The receptors originated from a woman aged 35 to 49 in good health and CMV-seronegative.

In its sample, this clone was seen a few times. The CDR3 sequence: CASSHGQGANSGNTIYF. The CDR3 bases are TGCGCCAGCAGCCATGGACAGGGTGCCAACTCTGGAAACACCATATATTTT. The J gene is TRBJ1-3, the V gene TRBV4-1; 8 bases agree with TRBD1. Germline CDR1 and CDR2: MGHRA and YSYEKL. CDR3 size: 17 residues. V gave up 3 bases and J gave up 0 bases; unmatched junction bases: 7.

The rearrangement uses TRBV7-2 and TRBJ1-4; D might be TRBD1 (5 bases). CDR3 size: 15 residues. V lost 1 base, J lost 8 bases, and 14 bases lay in between. Germline-derived CDR1 and CDR2 are SGHTA and FQGNSA. DNA for the CDR3: TGTGCCAGCAGCTTAGAGGCCCGGGGGTTCGAAAAACTGTTTTTT. Residues: CASSLEARGFEKLFF.

This chain joins TRBV10-3 and TRBJ1-2; unclear D gene. Germline CDR1 ENHRY, CDR2 SYGVKD. Trimming stripped 3 bases from V and 3 bases from J, with 8 bases between. CDR3 length: 13 amino acids. The CDR3 DNA sequence: TGTGCCATCAGTGAAGGCAGCGACTATGGCTACACCTTC. Translated, it gives CAISEGSDYGYTF.

The chain uses TRBV7-2 and TRBJ2-7; TRBD1 is a possible D gene (5 bases). Trimming left V 1 base short and J 0 bases short, with 10 bases between. Germline V gene sequence: CDR1 SGHTA, CDR2 FQGNSA. The CDR3 covers 15 residues. CDR3 amino acids: CASSLEGVPSYEQYF. The CDR3 bases are TGTGCCAGCAGCTTAGAAGGGGTCCCCTCCTACGAGCAGTACTTC.

The chain carries TRBV9 and TRBJ1-2; D possibly corresponds to TRBD1 (6 bases). CDR1 and CDR2 from the germline V gene are SGDLS and YYNGEE. The CDR3 runs to 16 residues. Between the trimmed V and J ends, which lost 1 base and 2 bases, there was a span of 15 bases. The CDR3 coding sequence is TGTGCCAGCAGCGTATCGCAGGGGAGAATAAACTATGGCTACACCTTC. This translates into CASSVSQGRINYGYTF.

The chain carries TRBV9 and TRBJ1-1, with a tentative D call TRBD1 (5 bases). The CDR3 loop spans 14 amino acids. Germline CDR1 reads SGDLS; CDR2 reads YYNGEE. V lost 3 bases, J lost 8 bases, and 17 bases lay in between. CDR3 sequence reads: CASSADDSTKEAFF. In DNA form, the CDR3 reads TGTGCCAGCAGCGCCGACGACAGTACGAAAGAAGCTTTCTTT.

V gene TRBV6-5 combines with J gene TRBJ1-1; weak D call: TRBD1 (5 bases). Germline CDR1 and CDR2: MNHEY and SVGAGI. This CDR3 contains 14 residues. V shed 5 bases and J shed 11 bases, with 21 bases lying between them. CDR3 region: CASSHTRGLCGAFF. DNA of the CDR3: TGTGCCAGCAGTCACACAAGGGGACTATGCGGGGCTTTCTTT.

This chain links TRBV10-3 with TRBJ1-1, with D tentatively TRBD1 (6 bases). Germline CDR1 ENHRY, CDR2 SYGVKD. The CDR3 length is 15 residues. V was trimmed by 6 bases and J by 2 bases, leaving 16 bases between them. The CDR3 protein is CAIRDTGLLNTEAFF. In DNA, the CDR3 is TGTGCCATCAGGGACACAGGGTTACTTAACACTGAAGCTTTCTTT.

Ten or more counts support this clone. The genes are TRBV9 and TRBJ2-2; D ambiguous. CDR1 and CDR2 from the germline V gene are SGDLS and YYNGEE. CDR3 size: 15 residues. V was cut by 0 bases and J by 1 base, with 7 bases left in between. CDR3: CASSVGARNTGELFF. The CDR3 nucleotides are TGTGCCAGCAGCGTAGGAGCGCGGAACACCGGGGAGCTGTTTTTT.

V usage is TRBV7-9 and J usage is TRBJ2-5; the match to TRBD1 covers 9 bases. The V gene end was trimmed by 5 bases and the J gene end by 0 bases; junction bases not matched to a gene: 16. The CDR3 length is 19 residues. CDR1 and CDR2 (germline): SEHNR, FQNEAQ (reference sequence). This CDR3 reads CASSPGQGVPDSDQETQYF. The CDR3 coding sequence is TGTGCCAGCAGCCCGGGACAGGGTGTCCCCGATAGTGACCAAGAGACCCAGTACTTC.

The chain couples TRBV27 to TRBJ1-6; D call uncertain. V gave up 5 bases and J gave up 0 bases, with 14 bases separating them. CDR1 and CDR2 from the germline V gene are MNHEY and SMNVEV (reference sequence). This CDR3 has 17 amino acids. DNA of the CDR3: TGTGCCAGCAGTCCATCCGACGGGGACTCCTATAATTCACCCCTCCACTTT. Residues: CASSPSDGDSYNSPLHF.

This sequence joins TRBV7-8 and TRBJ1-4; no clear D. V gave up 4 bases and J gave up 8 bases, with 8 bases separating them. The CDR3 is 12 amino acids. Germline V gene lookup returns CDR1 SGHVS and CDR2 FQNEAQ. CDR3 region: CASSSHSEKLFF. The CDR3 DNA follows: TGTGCCAGCAGCTCACATAGCGAAAAACTGTTTTTT.

The rearrangement links TRBV27 to TRBJ1-1; 7 nucleotides agree with TRBD1. The V and J ends lost 8 bases and 4 bases, in that order; junction bases with no gene match: 4. Germline lookup yields CDR1 MNHEY and CDR2 SMNVEV (reference sequence). The CDR3 length is 12 residues. The CDR3 nucleotides are TGTGCCAGCTCGACAGGGCGCACTGAAGCTTTCTTT. It yields the protein CASSTGRTEAFF.

The CDR3 DNA reads TGCGCCAGCAGCTTGGAAAGTGGCAAGGAGCATGAGCAGTTCTTC. The encoded protein is CASSLESGKEHEQFF. The chain uses TRBV5-1 and TRBJ2-1; D gene uncertain. V shed 0 bases and J shed 8 bases, with 15 bases lying between them. The V gene's germline CDR1 is SGHRS and CDR2 YFSETQ. The CDR3 spans 15 residues.

The rearrangement joins TRBV5-6 to TRBJ2-5, with 8 bases matching TRBD1. CDR1 is SGHDT and CDR2 is YYEEEE in the germline V gene. This CDR3 region has 14 residues. Trimming at V came to 4 bases and at J to 3 bases, leaving 5 bases not matched to a gene. CDR3 coding DNA: TGTGCCAGCAGCACCCCGACAGGGGAAGAGACCCAGTACTTC. Residues: CASSTPTGEETQYF.

The rearrangement joins TRBV27 to TRBJ2-6, with 7 bases identical to TRBD1. The CDR3 has 16 amino acids. The germline V gene encodes CDR1 MNHEY and CDR2 SMNVEV (reference sequence). The J segment lost 4 bases and the V segment lost 6 bases, leaving 9 bases of the junction unmatched. CDR3 sequence: CASSHRQGVGANVLTF. The CDR3, as DNA: TGTGCCAGCAGCCATCGACAGGGTGTGGGGGCCAACGTCCTGACTTTC.

The gene calls are TRBV4-3 and TRBJ2-7, with 7 bases fitting TRBD1. The CDR3 is 15 amino acids. The V segment lost 6 bases and the J segment 1 base; nucleotides outside the gene matches: 9. CDR1 and CDR2 from the germline V gene are LGHNA and YSLEER. This chain's CDR3 is CASSRSRDSSYEQYF. CDR3 nucleotides: TGCGCCAGCAGTCGATCCCGGGACAGTTCCTACGAGCAGTACTTC.

V and J are TRBV11-2 and TRBJ1-1; 8 nucleotides line up with TRBD1. Germline V lookup: CDR1 SGHAT, CDR2 FQNNGV. The CDR3 extends over 15 amino acids. Losses at the gene ends were 5 bases for V and 4 bases for J; bases not matched to a gene: 9. CDR3: CASSKDRGVVTEAFF. As DNA, the CDR3 is TGTGCCAGCAGCAAAGACAGGGGAGTGGTCACTGAAGCTTTCTTT. Based on the CDR3 plus reference TRBV11-2 and TRBJ1-1, the full variable domain is EAGVAQSPRYKIIEKRQSVAFWCNPISGHATLYWYQQILGQGPKLLIQFQNNGVVDDSQLPKDRFSAERLKGVDSTLKIQPAKLEDSAVYLCASSKDRGVVTEAFFGQGTRLTVV.

This clone came up once. This chain links TRBV27 with TRBJ2-3; possibly TRBD2 for D (5 bases). Germline values: CDR1 MNHEY, CDR2 SMNVEV (reference sequence). The CDR3 loop spans 14 amino acids. Trimming removed 6 bases at V and 2 bases at J, with 12 bases between. The CDR3 nucleotides are TGTGCCAGCAGGCCGGGGAGCTCCACAGATACGCAGTATTTT. It translates to CASRPGSSTDTQYF.

This chain uses TRBV4-3 with TRBJ1-2; 9 nucleotides agree with TRBD1. The CDR3 extends over 14 amino acids. Per germline, CDR1 LGHNA and CDR2 YSLEER. With 7 bases clipped from V and 7 bases from J, the junction kept 10 bases outside the gene matches. CDR3 sequence (DNA): TGCGCCAGCACCCAGGGACAGGGAATGGGTGGCTACACCTTC. The encoded protein is CASTQGQGMGGYTF.

The V call is TRBV5-4, the J call TRBJ2-1; D is unclear. The V and J ends lost 3 bases and 6 bases respectively, with 7 bases between them. The CDR3 extends over 12 amino acids. Germline CDR1 is SGHNT and CDR2 is YYREEE (reference sequence). In DNA, the CDR3 is TGTGCCAGCAGCTGGGCCCCCAATGAGCAGTTCTTC. Its translation: CASSWAPNEQFF.

V is TRBV2 and J is TRBJ1-1; D unresolved. The CDR3 length is 11 residues. V was shortened by 8 bases and J by 2 bases, with 6 bases between the two germline ends. Germline V lookup: CDR1 SNHLY, CDR2 FYNNEI. The CDR3 sequence: CASLRNTEAFF. CDR3 coding DNA: TGTGCCAGCCTTCGTAACACTGAAGCTTTCTTT. Combining the CDR3 with reference TRBV2 and TRBJ1-1 gives the whole variable domain EPEVTQTPSHQVTQMGQEVILRCVPISNHLYFYWYRQILGQKVEFLVSFYNNEISEKSEIFDDQFSVERPDGSNFTLKIRSTKLEDSAMYFCASLRNTEAFFGQGTRLTVV.

The rearrangement links TRBV19 to TRBJ1-5; the D gene is possibly TRBD1 (6 bases). The CDR3 is made up of 16 amino acids. Germline V gene data show CDR1 as LNHDA and CDR2 as SQIVND (reference sequence). V was pared by 9 bases and J by 7 bases, with 25 bases between. CDR3 nucleotide sequence: TGTGCCAGCAGTCCCCGGACAGTAAAGGTAGGACAGCCCCAGCATTTT. Protein product: CASSPRTVKVGQPQHF.

The rearrangement uses TRBV6-1 and TRBJ1-1; D ambiguous. The length of the CDR3 is 13 residues. V lost 8 bases to trimming and J lost 5 bases, with 15 bases between them. Per germline, CDR1 MNHNS and CDR2 SASEGT. The CDR3 sequence: CASVLPGSTEAFF. The DNA for the CDR3 is TGTGCCAGCGTCCTACCCGGGTCTACTGAAGCTTTCTTT.

The chain has TRBV11-3 and TRBJ2-3, with 11 bases matching TRBD2. With 5 bases clipped from V and 2 bases from J, the junction kept 3 bases outside the gene matches. Germline CDR1 is SGHNT and CDR2 is YENEEA. This CDR3 region has 15 residues. CDR3: CASSASGRPTDTQYF. The CDR3 DNA reads as TGTGCCAGCAGCGCTAGCGGGAGGCCCACAGATACGCAGTATTTT.

The chain combines TRBV6-5 with TRBJ1-1; 8 nucleotides agree with TRBD1. Trimming at V came to 0 bases and at J to 0 bases, leaving 3 bases not matched to a gene. Germline V gene lookup returns CDR1 MNHEY and CDR2 SVGAGI. This CDR3 region has 16 residues. The CDR3 region is CASSYSFRGLNTEAFF. CDR3 in DNA: TGTGCCAGCAGTTACTCTTTCAGGGGGCTGAACACTGAAGCTTTCTTT.

The sample holds a few counts of this clone. The CDR3 sequence is CASSNRGRGETQYF. The DNA for the CDR3 is TGTGCCAGCAGTAACAGAGGGAGGGGTGAGACCCAGTACTTC. V gene TRBV6-5 combines with J gene TRBJ2-5, with 7 bases identical to TRBD2. Losses at the gene ends were 5 bases for V and 5 bases for J; bases not matched to a gene: 8. Per germline, CDR1 MNHEY and CDR2 SVGAGI. The CDR3 contains 14 residues.

The chain is built from TRBV14 and TRBJ1-1, with TRBD1 as a possible D gene (5 bases). Germline V gene data show CDR1 as SGHDN and CDR2 as FVKESK. The CDR3 sequence is 13 residues long. The ends were cut back, 4 bases at V and 5 bases at J, with 11 bases in the middle. The CDR3 nucleotides are TGTGCCAGCAGCCTGGTCGGGGGGACTGAAGCTTTCTTT. Translated: CASSLVGGTEAFF.

The rearrangement uses TRBV6-6 and TRBJ2-4; 7 bases match TRBD1. Germline V gene sequence: CDR1 MNHNY, CDR2 SVGAGI (reference sequence). The CDR3 extends over 14 amino acids. Unmatched junction bases numbered 4, after V lost 6 bases and J lost 2 bases. DNA of the CDR3: TGTGCCAGCAGACCACAGGGGACCAAAAACATTCAGTACTTC. Translation gives CASRPQGTKNIQYF.

The chain employs TRBV6-5 and TRBJ1-1; no clear D gene. V was pared by 5 bases and J by 1 base, with 8 bases between. The CDR3 is 13 amino acids. Germline CDR1 reads MNHEY; CDR2 reads SVGAGI. The CDR3 DNA reads as TGTGCCAGCAGTAACACACCGAACACTGAAGCTTTCTTT. This gives the protein CASSNTPNTEAFF.